This TCR beta chain derives from a study of shared clonotypes between healthy human individuals. The study's findings and limits: Relative to clonotypes present in all four donors, those not shared had lower generation probabilities.

Turning to this clone: Its antigen is currently unknown.

CD45RO negativity and positive selection for CCR7 defined naive CD8 cells, a population that excluded terminally differentiated effector memory CD45RA+ cells. Germline-derived CDR1 and CDR2 are SGHAT and FQNNGV. The CDR3 covers 16 residues. The V and J ends lost 1 base and 9 bases, in that order; junction bases with no gene match: 10. Using immunoSEQ multiplex PCR, the repertoire was profiled, and TCRdb retains in-frame clones only, with some absent. The repertoire has over 2,000,000 clones, 80% to 95% of them found once; the top ten carry approximately 1.6%. The chain carries TRBV11-2 and TRBJ2-1; 9 bases line up with TRBD2. The TCR comes from a man younger than 35 in good health. Some clones in this sample may be carry-over from other donors' samples. The source material was naive CD8+ T cells from PBMCs. CDR3 coding DNA: TGTGCCAGCAGCTTAGTTACCCTAGCGGGGAGGTCTGAGCAGTTCTTC. Amino acids: CASSLVTLAGRSEQFF.